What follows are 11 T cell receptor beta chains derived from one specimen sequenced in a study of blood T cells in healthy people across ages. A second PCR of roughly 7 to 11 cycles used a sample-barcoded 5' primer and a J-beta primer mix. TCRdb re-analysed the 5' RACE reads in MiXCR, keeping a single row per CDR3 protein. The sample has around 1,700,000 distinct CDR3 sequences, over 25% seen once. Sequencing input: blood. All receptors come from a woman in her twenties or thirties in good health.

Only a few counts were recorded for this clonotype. The CDR3 DNA is TGTGCCAGTAGTACGGGGGAATTCTACGAGCAGTACTTC. This encodes CASSTGEFYEQYF. The V and J genes are TRBV19 and TRBJ2-7, with a weak D call TRBD2 (6 bases). Per germline, CDR1 LNHDA and CDR2 SQIVND (reference sequence). The CDR3 totals 13 residues. V shed 4 bases and J shed 3 bases, with 10 bases lying between them.

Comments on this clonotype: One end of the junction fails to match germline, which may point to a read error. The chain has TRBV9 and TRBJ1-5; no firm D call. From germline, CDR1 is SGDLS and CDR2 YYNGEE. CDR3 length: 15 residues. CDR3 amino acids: CACSVDGFSNQLQHF. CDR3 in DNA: TGTGCCTGCAGCGTAGACGGGTTTAGCAATCAGCTCCAGCATTTT.

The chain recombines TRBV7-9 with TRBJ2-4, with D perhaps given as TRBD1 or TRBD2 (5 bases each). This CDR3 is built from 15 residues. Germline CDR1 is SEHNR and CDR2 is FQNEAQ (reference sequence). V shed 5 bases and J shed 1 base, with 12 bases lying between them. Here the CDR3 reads CASSQIEGAKNIQYF. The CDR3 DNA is TGTGCCAGCAGCCAAATTGAGGGGGCCAAAAACATTCAGTACTTC.

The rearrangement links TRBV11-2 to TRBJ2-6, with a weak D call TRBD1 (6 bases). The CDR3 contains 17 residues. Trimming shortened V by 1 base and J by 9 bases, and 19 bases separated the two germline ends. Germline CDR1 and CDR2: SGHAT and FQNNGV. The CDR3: CASSLAHGQGSDNVLTF. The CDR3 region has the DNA TGTGCCAGCAGCTTAGCCCATGGGCAGGGGAGTGACAACGTCCTGACTTTC. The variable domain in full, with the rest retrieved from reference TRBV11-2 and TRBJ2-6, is EAGVAQSPRYKIIEKRQSVAFWCNPISGHATLYWYQQILGQGPKLLIQFQNNGVVDDSQLPKDRFSAERLKGVDSTLKIQPAKLEDSAVYLCASSLAHGQGSDNVLTFGAGSRLTVL.

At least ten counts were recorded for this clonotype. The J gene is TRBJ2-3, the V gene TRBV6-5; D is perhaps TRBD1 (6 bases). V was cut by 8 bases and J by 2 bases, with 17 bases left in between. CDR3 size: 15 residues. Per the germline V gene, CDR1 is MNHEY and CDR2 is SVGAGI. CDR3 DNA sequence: TGTGCCAGCGGGCGAGAGGGGGACATCACAGATACGCAGTATTTT. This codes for CASGREGDITDTQYF.

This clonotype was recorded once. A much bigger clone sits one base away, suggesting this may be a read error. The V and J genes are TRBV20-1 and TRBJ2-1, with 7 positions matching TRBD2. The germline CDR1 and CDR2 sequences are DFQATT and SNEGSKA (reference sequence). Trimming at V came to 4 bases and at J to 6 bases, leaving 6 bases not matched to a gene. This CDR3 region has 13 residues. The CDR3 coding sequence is TGCAGTGCTATTCCAGCGGGGCGCAATGAGCAGTTCTTC. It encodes CSAIPAGRNEQFF.

Here the CDR3 reads CSAAEGSVRYQPQHF. For the CDR3, the DNA is TGCAGTGCGGCCGAGGGAAGCGTTAGGTATCAGCCCCAGCATTTT. The chain couples TRBV20-1 to TRBJ1-5, with no clear D. CDR1 is DFQATT, CDR2 SNEGSKA, per germline (reference sequence). V shed 6 bases and J shed 5 bases, with 20 bases lying between them. The CDR3 loop spans 15 amino acids.

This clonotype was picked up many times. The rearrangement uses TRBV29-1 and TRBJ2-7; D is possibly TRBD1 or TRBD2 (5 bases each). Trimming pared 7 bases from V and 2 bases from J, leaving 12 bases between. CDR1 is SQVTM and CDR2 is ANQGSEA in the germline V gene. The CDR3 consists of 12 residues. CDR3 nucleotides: TGCAGCGGACGGGACGATGCCTACGAGCAGTACTTC. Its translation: CSGRDDAYEQYF.

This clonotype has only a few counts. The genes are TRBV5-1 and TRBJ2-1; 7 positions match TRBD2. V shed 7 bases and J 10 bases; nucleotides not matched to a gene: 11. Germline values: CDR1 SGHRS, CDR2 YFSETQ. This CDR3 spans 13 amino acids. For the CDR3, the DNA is TGCGCCAGCGGAGCTCGGGAGGCGGGGGAGCAGTTCTTC. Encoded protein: CASGAREAGEQFF.

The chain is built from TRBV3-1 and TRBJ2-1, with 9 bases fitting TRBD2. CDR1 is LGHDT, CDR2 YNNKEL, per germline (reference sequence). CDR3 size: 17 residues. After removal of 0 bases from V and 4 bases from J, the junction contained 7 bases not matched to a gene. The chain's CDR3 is CASSQDYAGGLYNEQFF. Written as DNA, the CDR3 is TGTGCCAGCAGCCAAGATTATGCGGGGGGGTTATACAATGAGCAGTTCTTC.

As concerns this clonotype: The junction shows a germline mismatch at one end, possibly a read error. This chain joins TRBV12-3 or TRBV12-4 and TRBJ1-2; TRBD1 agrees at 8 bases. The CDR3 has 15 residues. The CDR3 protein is CASLGMDRVTYGHTF. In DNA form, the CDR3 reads TGTGCCAGCTTAGGCATGGACAGGGTGACCTATGGCCACACCTTC.